This entry describes one T cell receptor (beta chain). Its target is not known. The data are from a study of siplizumab effects on memory and regulatory T cells. Study conclusions and caveats: Naive T cells seemed more diverse than memory cells; they also seemed major alloresponse contributors.

Cells that made up the mixed lymphocyte reaction were cocultured at 37°C for around six days. The CDR3 contains 15 residues. V lost 5 bases, J lost 3 bases, and 6 bases stayed unmatched. The V gene's germline CDR1 is SEHNR and CDR2 FQNEAQ (reference sequence). Measured with immunoSEQ multiplex PCR; TCRdb has only the in-frame clones, and not every one. The repertoire holds about 20,000 clones, with roughly 49% as singletons. What was sequenced was CFSE-low (dividing) CD4+ T cells sorted from an allogeneic mixed lymphocyte reaction. The gene calls are TRBV7-9 and TRBJ1-4; 7 bases line up with TRBD1. The TCR comes from a human donor in good health; the cells came from an allogeneic mixed lymphocyte reaction. As DNA, the CDR3 is TGTGCCAGCAGCCCTTGGGGACAGTCTAATGAAAAACTGTTTTTT. It translates to CASSPWGQSNEKLFF. The whole variable domain, remainder taken from reference TRBV7-9 and TRBJ1-4, is DTGVSQNPRHKITKRGQNVTFRCDPISEHNRLYWYRQTLGQGPEFLTYFQNEAQLEKSRLLSDRFSAERPKGSFSTLEIQRTEQGDSAMYLCASSPWGQSNEKLFFGSGTQLSVL.